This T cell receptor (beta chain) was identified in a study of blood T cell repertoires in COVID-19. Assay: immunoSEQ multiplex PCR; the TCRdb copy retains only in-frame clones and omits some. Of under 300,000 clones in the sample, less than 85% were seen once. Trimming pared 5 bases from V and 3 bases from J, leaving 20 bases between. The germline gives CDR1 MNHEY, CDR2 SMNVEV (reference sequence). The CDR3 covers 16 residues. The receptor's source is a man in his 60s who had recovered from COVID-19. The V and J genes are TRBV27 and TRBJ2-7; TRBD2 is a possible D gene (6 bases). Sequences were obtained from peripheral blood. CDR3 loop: CASSPPGLPVGYEQYF. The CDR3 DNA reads TGTGCCAGCAGTCCGCCGGGACTCCCGGTTGGCTACGAGCAGTACTTC.